Included here is one T cell receptor (beta chain) sequence, with context. The same CDR3 arises from other DNA sequences in this sample as well. Cohort allocation depended upon clinical history that participants reported. CDR1 and CDR2 (germline): SEHNR, FQNEAQ (reference sequence). CDR3 size: 14 residues. After removal of 5 bases from V and 2 bases from J, the junction contained 3 bases not matched to a gene. This sample stems from a study of blood T cell repertoires in COVID-19. Method: immunoSEQ multiplex PCR; TCRdb's copy keeps in-frame clones and lacks some. This repertoire shows a few hundred thousand clones, over 80% found once; its top ten account for 5%.

This TCR was recovered from a young man who had recovered from COVID-19. Sequencing was performed on PBMCs or T cells enriched from blood (not recorded which). The chain uses TRBV7-9 and TRBJ2-7, with 10 bases matching TRBD1. DNA for the CDR3: TGTGCCAGCAGCCCCGGGACAGGGGCCTACGAGCAGTACTTC. It codes for CASSPGTGAYEQYF.